The clone carrying this T cell receptor (beta chain) appeared a few times. Original methodology: Amplification of reference gene primers was used by the study to estimate nucleated cell counts. Repertoires were generated with immunoSEQ multiplex PCR, while TCRdb's copy carries only in-frame clones and drops some. The D gene and trimming were derived from the DNA, and the V and J assignments and clone size from that table. The sample has about 59,000 clones, 75% to 95% seen once. The entry originates in a study of blood T cell repertoires in COVID-19. Study at large: Sites in the United States, Italy and Spain provided acute and convalescent COVID-19 samples. T cells, B-cell-depleted T cells, or PBMCs supplied cDNA or gDNA.

This CDR3 spans 14 amino acids. Trimming at V came to 6 bases and at J to 8 bases, leaving 5 bases not matched to a gene. CDR1 MDHEN and CDR2 SYDVKM come from the germline V gene. The chain joins TRBV28 to TRBJ1-6, with TRBD1 matching 9 bases. Sequences were obtained from peripheral blood. This TCR was recovered from a man older than 75 with acute or convalescent COVID-19. The CDR3 DNA is TGTGCCAGCAGGCCGGGACAGGGTGATTCACCCCTCCACTTT. This sequence encodes CASRPGQGDSPLHF. Full variable domain (remainder filled in from reference TRBV28 and TRBJ1-6): DVKVTQSSRYLVKRTGEKVFLECVQDMDHENMFWYRQDPGLGLRLIYFSYDVKMKEKGDIPEGYSVSREKKERFSLILESASTNQTSMYLCASRPGQGDSPLHFGNGTRLTVT.